This passage covers 3 T cell receptor beta chains from one sample sequenced in a study of OX40 agonist ivuxolimab in advanced cancers. Libraries were prepared by immunoSEQ multiplex PCR; TCRdb keeps only in-frame clonotypes and omits some of them. In the table there are about 36,000 clones, roughly 80% of which are singletons. Sequenced here: CD4+ or CD8+ T cells sorted from blood, sampled in a trial of the OX40 agonist ivuxolimab. The origin of the receptors is an adult with an advanced solid tumor such as melanoma, head and neck, liver or kidney cancer.

This chain uses TRBV5-4 with TRBJ2-7; a possible D gene is TRBD1 (5 bases). V shed 3 bases and J shed 2 bases, with 21 bases lying between them. CDR1 and CDR2 (germline): SGHNT, YYREEE (reference sequence). This CDR3 region has 17 residues. The CDR3 DNA is TGTGCCAGCAGCTCCAAGACTTATTCCAGGGCCACCTACGAGCAGTACTTC. This gives the protein CASSSKTYSRATYEQYF.

This sequence joins TRBV4-1 and TRBJ2-7; no clear D. The CDR3 sequence is 13 residues long. Trimming cost V 0 bases and J 0 bases, with 3 bases left between them. Germline-derived CDR1 and CDR2 are MGHRA and YSYEKL. The CDR3 nucleotides read TGCGCCAGCAGCCAAGACTTCTCCTACGAGCAGTACTTC. This translates into CASSQDFSYEQYF.

The rearrangement links TRBV5-1 to TRBJ1-4, with D unresolved. Germline V CDR1 and CDR2: SGHRS, YFSETQ. V dropped 3 bases and J dropped 10 bases, with 7 bases sitting between them. This CDR3 comprises 11 residues. CDR3 coding DNA: TGCGCCAGCAGCTCACGCGGAAAACTGTTTTTT. Protein: CASSSRGKLFF.